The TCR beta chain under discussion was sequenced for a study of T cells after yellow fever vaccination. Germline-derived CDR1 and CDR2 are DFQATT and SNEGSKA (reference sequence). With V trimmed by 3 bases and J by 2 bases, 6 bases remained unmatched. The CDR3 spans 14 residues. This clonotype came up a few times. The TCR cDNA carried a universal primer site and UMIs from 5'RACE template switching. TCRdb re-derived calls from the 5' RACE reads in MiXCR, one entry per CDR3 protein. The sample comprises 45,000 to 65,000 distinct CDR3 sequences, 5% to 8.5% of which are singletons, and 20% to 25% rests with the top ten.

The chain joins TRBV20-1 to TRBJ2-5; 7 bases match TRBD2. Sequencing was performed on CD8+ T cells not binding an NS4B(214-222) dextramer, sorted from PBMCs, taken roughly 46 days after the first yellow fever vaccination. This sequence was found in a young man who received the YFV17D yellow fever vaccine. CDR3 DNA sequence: TGCAGTGCTAGGGTGGGGGGGTTACAAGAGACCCAGTACTTC. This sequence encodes CSARVGGLQETQYF.